What follows are 24 T cell receptor beta chains derived from one specimen sequenced in a study of blood T cell repertoires in COVID-19. TCRdb keeps only in-frame clones here, not all; method: immunoSEQ multiplex PCR. The sample includes about 480,000 clones, approximately 88% of them seen just once. The source material was PBMCs or T cells enriched from blood (not recorded which). Receptors were obtained from a woman in her forties who had recovered from COVID-19.

The J gene is TRBJ1-2, the V gene TRBV4-3; 9 positions match TRBD1. With V trimmed by 0 bases and J by 8 bases, 16 bases remained unmatched. From germline, CDR1 is LGHNA and CDR2 YSLEER. CDR3 length: 18 amino acids. CDR3 DNA sequence: TGCGCCAGCAGCCAAGAAGCAGGGACAGGGATTAATATCGACGGCTACACCTTC. Translated, it gives CASSQEAGTGINIDGYTF.

The chain joins TRBV2 to TRBJ1-1; a possible D gene is TRBD1 (5 bases). The germline V and J ends were trimmed by 4 bases and 4 bases, with 22 bases remaining between them. Germline V gene lookup returns CDR1 SNHLY and CDR2 FYNNEI. The CDR3 contains 17 residues. As DNA, the CDR3 is TGTGCCAGCAGTGGTCAGGGTTCTTGGCGGCGATCCACTGAAGCTTTCTTT. Translated, it gives CASSGQGSWRRSTEAFF.

The chain has TRBV5-4 and TRBJ1-4; 8 bases line up with TRBD1. Germline V gene data show CDR1 as SGHNT and CDR2 as YYREEE (reference sequence). This CDR3 spans 16 amino acids. V was clipped by 2 bases and J by 8 bases; unmatched bases: 11. Here the CDR3 reads CASSLKTGEEGEKLFF. As DNA, the CDR3 is TGTGCCAGCAGCTTAAAGACAGGGGAAGAAGGAGAAAAACTGTTTTTT. Full variable domain (missing parts from reference TRBV5-4 and TRBJ1-4): ETGVTQSPTHLIKTRGQQVTLRCSSQSGHNTVSWYQQALGQGPQFIFQYYREEENGRGNFPPRFSGLQFPNYSSELNVNALELDDSALYLCASSLKTGEEGEKLFFGSGTQLSVL.

The chain combines TRBV9 with TRBJ1-2; TRBD1 is a possible D gene (5 bases). CDR3 length equals 13 residues. V dropped 0 bases and J dropped 5 bases, with 8 bases sitting between them. CDR1 and CDR2 (germline): SGDLS, YYNGEE. CDR3 DNA: TGTGCCAGCAGCGTAGTTAGGGGATATGGCTACACCTTC. Residues: CASSVVRGYGYTF.

The chain combines TRBV10-3 with TRBJ2-7; 10 positions match TRBD2. After removal of 3 bases from V and 4 bases from J, the junction contained 9 bases not matched to a gene. CDR3 length equals 16 residues. Per germline, CDR1 ENHRY and CDR2 SYGVKD. This CDR3 is CAISEELAGRGYEQYF. In nucleotides, the CDR3 is TGTGCCATCAGTGAAGAACTAGCGGGAAGAGGGTACGAGCAGTACTTC.

V gene TRBV29-1 combines with J gene TRBJ1-1; perhaps TRBD1 as D (5 bases). Germline values: CDR1 SQVTM, CDR2 ANQGSEA. CDR3 length: 12 amino acids. Trimming took 3 bases from V and 4 from J, leaving 9 bases between them. The CDR3 here is CSVERRGTEAFF. The CDR3 bases are TGCAGCGTTGAGCGTAGGGGCACTGAAGCTTTCTTT. Full variable domain (rest looked up from reference TRBV29-1 and TRBJ1-1): SAVISQKPSRDICQRGTSLTIQCQVDSQVTMMFWYRQQPGQSLTLIATANQGSEATYESGFVIDKFPISRPNLTFSTLTVSNMSPEDSSIYLCSVERRGTEAFFGQGTRLTVV.

The rearrangement links TRBV14 to TRBJ2-2; no firm D call. Trimming pared 2 bases from V and 7 bases from J, leaving 8 bases between. The length of the CDR3 is 13 residues. Per the germline V gene, CDR1 is SGHDN and CDR2 is FVKESK. The CDR3 region is CASSQRRGGELFF. The CDR3 nucleotides are TGTGCCAGCAGCCAACGTCGCGGCGGGGAGCTGTTTTTT.

The V call is TRBV18, the J call TRBJ1-6; D not certain. The CDR3 is 15 residues long. Trimming pared 3 bases from V and 8 bases from J, leaving 14 bases between. CDR1 is KGHSH and CDR2 is LQKENI in the germline V gene. The CDR3 bases are TGTGCCAGCTCACCGTCTTCGGTGGTGGATTCACCCCTCCACTTT. Its protein is CASSPSSVVDSPLHF.

The chain links TRBV11-2 to TRBJ2-1; tentatively, D is TRBD1 (5 bases). The ends were cut back, 4 bases at V and 0 bases at J, with 10 bases in the middle. This CDR3 contains 15 residues. Germline V CDR1 and CDR2: SGHAT, FQNNGV. The CDR3 DNA is TGTGCCAGCAGCTCCGACAGACTCTCCTACAATGAGCAGTTCTTC. It specifies CASSSDRLSYNEQFF.

The V and J genes are TRBV29-1 and TRBJ2-1; no clear D gene. Germline CDR1 is SQVTM and CDR2 is ANQGSEA. The germline V and J ends were trimmed by 1 base and 5 bases, with 6 bases remaining between them. The CDR3 extends over 12 amino acids. The CDR3 DNA reads as TGCAGCGTTGAAGTGAGAGACAATGAGCAGTTCTTC. Translating it yields CSVEVRDNEQFF.

This rearrangement joins TRBV27 to TRBJ2-2; TRBD1 aligns across 7 bases. The CDR3 length is 14 residues. V gave up 6 bases and J gave up 5 bases; unmatched junction bases: 6. The germline CDR1 and CDR2 sequences are MNHEY and SMNVEV (reference sequence). CDR3 coding DNA: TGTGCCAGCAGGGGGACAGTGGGGACCGGGGAGCTGTTTTTT. Translated: CASRGTVGTGELFF.

Regarding this clone: The sample has other DNA sequences that encode this CDR3 too. V gene TRBV10-2 combines with J gene TRBJ2-1; TRBD2 matches 9 bases. The trim removed 5 bases at V and 8 bases at J, leaving 13 bases unmatched. This CDR3 has 16 amino acids. Germline CDR1 reads WSHSY; CDR2 reads SAAADI. As DNA, the CDR3 is TGCGCCAGCAGTTTGTCGACTAGCGGAGCCAGAGATGAGCAGTTCTTC. Protein sequence: CASSLSTSGARDEQFF.

The chain couples TRBV7-2 to TRBJ2-1, with D unclear. Trimming removed 1 base at V and 8 bases at J, with 15 bases between. CDR1 is SGHTA and CDR2 is FQGNSA in the germline V gene. This CDR3 has 15 residues. Written as DNA, the CDR3 is TGTGCCAGCAGCTTAGAGGCCTTCGGTAGCCATGAGCAGTTCTTC. Residues: CASSLEAFGSHEQFF.

V and J are TRBV19 and TRBJ1-2, with 7 nucleotides matching TRBD1. J was trimmed by 2 bases and V by 6 bases; bases with no gene match: 21. Germline CDR1 reads LNHDA; CDR2 reads SQIVND (reference sequence). The CDR3 contains 19 residues. In DNA form, the CDR3 reads TGTGCCAGTAGCCGACCAATTTCCCGGGACAGAAGCCAAAACTATGGCTACACCTTC. It is translated as CASSRPISRDRSQNYGYTF.

This clone occurred once. The genes are TRBV12-5 and TRBJ2-2; 9 positions agree with TRBD1. Unmatched junction bases numbered 9, after V lost 2 bases and J lost 5 bases. Germline V gene sequence: CDR1 LGHNT, CDR2 FRNRAP. CDR3 size: 17 residues. CDR3 residues: CASGLPRDRVLTGELFF. CDR3 sequence (DNA): TGTGCTAGTGGTTTGCCCCGGGACAGGGTATTGACCGGGGAGCTGTTTTTT.

The rearrangement links TRBV27 to TRBJ2-7; D gene ambiguous. Trimming removed 3 bases from V and 6 bases from J, with 9 bases in between. CDR1 is MNHEY, CDR2 SMNVEV, per germline (reference sequence). CDR3 size: 12 residues. CDR3 loop: CASSLSVGEQYF. In nucleotides, the CDR3 is TGTGCCAGCAGTTTGAGCGTAGGCGAGCAGTACTTC.

V gene TRBV27 combines with J gene TRBJ1-1, with D hard to call. V was clipped by 6 bases and J by 1 base, with 15 bases between them. Germline V lookup: CDR1 MNHEY, CDR2 SMNVEV (reference sequence). This CDR3 region has 15 residues. CDR3 loop: CASSSERRPNTEAFF. CDR3 in DNA: TGTGCCAGCAGCTCAGAACGCAGGCCGAACACTGAAGCTTTCTTT.

The chain has TRBV15 and TRBJ2-7, with TRBD2 matching over 10 bases. CDR3 length equals 17 residues. The V and J ends lost 0 bases and 0 bases, in that order; junction bases with no gene match: 5. CDR1 is LNHNV, CDR2 YYDKDF, per germline (reference sequence). The CDR3 region is CATSRDYLAGDSYEQYF. The CDR3 coding sequence is TGTGCCACCAGCAGAGATTATCTAGCGGGGGACTCCTACGAGCAGTACTTC.

This chain uses TRBV21-1 with TRBJ2-1; TRBD2, as called in the table, went unchecked against the DNA. TRBV21-1 is labeled a pseudogene. The CDR3 loop spans 16 amino acids. The CDR3 coding sequence is TGTGCCAGCAGCAAAAGGTCTGTACTATGGGACAATGAGCAGTTCTTC. Amino acids: CASSKRSVLWDNEQFF.

The chain has TRBV7-2 and TRBJ2-5; D is possibly TRBD1 (6 bases). Germline CDR1 SGHTA, CDR2 FQGNSA. Trimming pared 2 bases from V and 5 bases from J, leaving 15 bases between. The CDR3 spans 15 residues. The CDR3 protein is CASSLNQGNGETQYF. CDR3 nucleotides: TGTGCCAGCAGCTTAAACCAGGGGAATGGGGAGACCCAGTACTTC.

This chain joins TRBV19 and TRBJ1-1; D unresolved. The CDR3 has 15 residues. The germline V gene encodes CDR1 LNHDA and CDR2 SQIVND (reference sequence). V lost 5 bases, J lost 2 bases, and 15 bases lay in between. CDR3 nucleotide sequence: TGTGCCAGTAGTCCCGTTGCGTGGAGCAACACTGAAGCTTTCTTT. Its protein is CASSPVAWSNTEAFF.

This chain links TRBV2 with TRBJ1-2; 7 bases agree with TRBD1. This CDR3 spans 14 amino acids. V was pared by 4 bases and J by 6 bases, with 8 bases of the junction left unmatched. Germline CDR1 is SNHLY and CDR2 is FYNNEI. The CDR3 DNA is TGTGCCAGCAGTGTCCAACAGGGGTCCGATGGCTACACCTTC. This encodes CASSVQQGSDGYTF.

The chain uses TRBV7-2 and TRBJ1-2; D gene uncertain. Germline lookup yields CDR1 SGHTA and CDR2 FQGNSA. CDR3 size: 15 residues. Trimming removed 5 bases from V and 2 bases from J, with 15 bases in between. CDR3: CASSRERKPNYGYTF. CDR3 coding DNA: TGTGCCAGCAGCCGGGAGAGGAAGCCAAACTATGGCTACACCTTC.

This clone was detected a few times. The sample holds other DNA sequences that translate to the same CDR3. The genes are TRBV5-1 and TRBJ2-1, with a weak D call TRBD2 (6 bases). Germline V gives CDR1 SGHRS, CDR2 YFSETQ. V dropped 2 bases and J dropped 0 bases, with 9 bases sitting between them. The CDR3 is 15 residues long. CDR3 DNA: TGCGCCAGCAGCTTAGCGGGCAGCTCCTACAATGAGCAGTTCTTC. Its translation: CASSLAGSSYNEQFF.